Listed here are 11 T cell receptor beta chains from one sample, sequenced in a study of neoadjuvant nivolumab and ipilimumab in lung cancer. Clones were read by immunoSEQ multiplex PCR, and TCRdb kept only the in-frame ones, dropping some. In the table there are some 43,000 clones, about 89% of which are singletons. This material consisted of blood, taken before neoadjuvant nivolumab, alone or with ipilimumab. The receptors stem from an adult with non-small cell lung cancer. Some clones in this sample may be carry-over from other donors' samples.

This sequence joins TRBV6-6 and TRBJ2-3, with D possibly matching TRBD1 (5 bases). Trimming left V 4 bases short and J 2 bases short, with 13 bases between. Germline V gene lookup returns CDR1 MNHNY and CDR2 SVGAGI (reference sequence). The CDR3 extends over 15 amino acids. The CDR3 coding sequence is TGTGCCAGCAGTTCCGGGCAGGGTGTCACAGATACGCAGTATTTT. It encodes CASSSGQGVTDTQYF.

The V call is TRBV5-1, the J call TRBJ2-2; tentatively, D is TRBD1 (6 bases). Deletions cut 0 bases from V and 5 bases from J, with 11 bases between. CDR3 length: 15 amino acids. Germline V gene sequence: CDR1 SGHRS, CDR2 YFSETQ. CDR3 loop: CASSLGWGRTGELFF. CDR3 in DNA: TGCGCCAGCAGCTTGGGATGGGGGCGTACCGGGGAGCTGTTTTTT. Supplemented by reference TRBV5-1 and TRBJ2-2, the full variable domain reads KAGVTQTPRYLIKTRGQQVTLSCSPISGHRSVSWYQQTPGQGLQFLFEYFSETQRNKGNFPGRFSGRQFSNSRSEMNVSTLELGDSALYLCASSLGWGRTGELFFGEGSRLTVL.

The V and J genes are TRBV6-5 and TRBJ1-1, with 7 bases fitting TRBD1. This CDR3 has 15 residues. Germline V CDR1 and CDR2: MNHEY, SVGAGI. The ends lost 1 base at V and 5 bases at J; junction bases unmatched: 7. The CDR3, as DNA: TGTGCCAGCAGTTACTTTGACAGGGTGGGTACTGAAGCTTTCTTT. This encodes CASSYFDRVGTEAFF.

This chain joins TRBV29-1 and TRBJ2-7; perhaps TRBD1 as D (7 bases). Looked up from germline, CDR1 is SQVTM and CDR2 is ANQGSEA. CDR3 length: 14 amino acids. V dropped 5 bases and J dropped 0 bases, with 14 bases sitting between them. CDR3 coding DNA: TGCAGCGTTAAAGGACAGGAGGGCTCCTACGAGCAGTACTTC. This sequence encodes CSVKGQEGSYEQYF.

The chain carries TRBV20-1 and TRBJ2-3; D gene unclear. V lost 4 bases to trimming and J lost 2 bases, with 4 bases between them. CDR1 and CDR2 from the germline V gene are DFQATT and SNEGSKA (reference sequence). This CDR3 contains 11 residues. CDR3 nucleotides: TGCAGTGCTACAGCCACAGATACGCAGTATTTT. Protein sequence: CSATATDTQYF.

The chain couples TRBV2 to TRBJ1-2; 7 bases fit TRBD1. Germline CDR1 is SNHLY and CDR2 is FYNNEI. The CDR3 runs 14 residues. V dropped 6 bases and J dropped 0; count of bases not matched to a gene: 4. The CDR3 DNA reads TGTGCCAGCAGGGAGACAGGGTCTAACTATGGCTACACCTTC. Translating gives CASRETGSNYGYTF.

The rearrangement uses TRBV11-1 and TRBJ2-7; D remains unclear. The V and J ends lost 4 bases and 0 bases respectively, with 10 bases between them. CDR1 is SGHAT and CDR2 is FQDESV in the germline V gene (reference sequence). This CDR3 has 14 amino acids. The CDR3 reads CASSWSESSYEQYF. The CDR3 nucleotides read TGTGCCAGCAGCTGGTCCGAGAGCTCCTACGAGCAGTACTTC.

The chain combines TRBV13 with TRBJ1-1; D is unclear. Germline-derived CDR1 and CDR2 are PRHDT and FYEKMQ (reference sequence). With 5 bases removed from V and 0 bases from J, the gap between germline ends came to 16 bases. The CDR3 loop spans 16 amino acids. CDR3 nucleotides: TGTGCCAGCAGCATCGGACGGTACCCTATGAACACTGAAGCTTTCTTT. This translates into CASSIGRYPMNTEAFF. Full variable domain (outside the CDR3, taken from reference TRBV13 and TRBJ1-1): AAGVIQSPRHLIKEKRETATLKCYPIPRHDTVYWYQQGPGQDPQFLISFYEKMQSDKGSIPDRFSAQQFSDYHSELNMSSLELGDSALYFCASSIGRYPMNTEAFFGQGTRLTVV.

The chain employs TRBV7-3 and TRBJ2-1; D is tentatively TRBD1 or TRBD2 (6 bases each). This CDR3 is 14 amino acids long. Trimming removed 5 bases at V and 5 bases at J, with 13 bases between. Germline V gene sequence: CDR1 SGHTA, CDR2 FQGTGA. CDR3 sequence reads: CASSPNRGHNEQFF. The DNA for the CDR3 is TGTGCCAGCAGCCCTAACCGGGGGCACAATGAGCAGTTCTTC.

The gene calls are TRBV7-3 and TRBJ2-3; 7 bases line up with TRBD2. The trim removed 4 bases at V and 4 bases at J, leaving 8 bases unmatched. This CDR3 spans 15 amino acids. CDR1 SGHTA and CDR2 FQGTGA come from the germline V gene. The CDR3 region has the DNA TGTGCCAGCAGCTCGGAACGGGGGAGGGCAGATACGCAGTATTTT. This translates into CASSSERGRADTQYF. Full variable domain (rest looked up from reference TRBV7-3 and TRBJ2-3): GAGVSQTPSNKVTEKGKYVELRCDPISGHTALYWYRQSLGQGPEFLIYFQGTGAADDSGLPNDRFFAVRPEGSVSTLKIQRTERGDSAVYLCASSSERGRADTQYFGPGTRLTVL.

This clone was counted between two and nine times. Other DNA sequences within the sample encode an identical CDR3. The rearrangement links TRBV7-8 to TRBJ2-2, with D perhaps being TRBD1 or TRBD2 (5 bases each). The CDR3 totals 14 residues. V was cut by 4 bases and J by 3 bases, with 9 bases left in between. The germline CDR1 and CDR2 sequences are SGHVS and FQNEAQ. CDR3: CASSSGTDTGELFF. The CDR3 DNA is TGTGCCAGCAGCTCCGGGACCGACACCGGGGAGCTGTTTTTT.